Below are 23 T cell receptor beta chains sequenced from a single sample in a study of identifying expanded T cells in peripheral blood (dated by TCRdb to 2018 to 2020). The protocol used for the library was the immunoSEQ multiplex PCR assay. TCRdb retrieved this table from immuneACCESS and kept in-frame rearrangements only. Not all clones are present; in checked studies, unresolved V genes account for under half, and no reason is known for the remainder. The sample table holds tens of thousands of clones, of which more than 75% were seen once. Jointly, the top ten make up 4.7% of the sample. The sample consisted of blood. The receptors come from a person between 18 and 75 years old in good health.

The rearrangement joins TRBV28 to TRBJ1-5; D uncertain. Germline V gene data show CDR1 as MDHEN and CDR2 as SYDVKM. CDR3 length equals 15 residues. The germline V and J ends were trimmed by 6 bases and 5 bases, with 17 bases remaining between them. The CDR3, as DNA: TGTGCCAGCAGCTCGGGTTCTCTTACTGATCAGCCCCAGCATTTT. Translating it yields CASSSGSLTDQPQHF.

The chain is built from TRBV7-9 and TRBJ1-4, with 7 bases identical to TRBD1. CDR3 length: 15 amino acids. Germline-derived CDR1 and CDR2 are SEHNR and FQNEAQ (reference sequence). With 5 bases clipped from V and 2 bases from J, the junction kept 5 bases outside the gene matches. CDR3 bases: TGTGCCAGCAGCCCTCGGGACAGTACTAATGAAAAACTGTTTTTT. It specifies CASSPRDSTNEKLFF.

The chain has TRBV5-1 and TRBJ1-4; D is possibly TRBD1 (6 bases). Per the germline V gene, CDR1 is SGHRS and CDR2 is YFSETQ. CDR3 size: 17 residues. V shed 4 bases and J shed 6 bases, with 22 bases lying between them. The CDR3 loop reads CASSGGFHGGNYEKLFF. The CDR3 nucleotides are TGCGCCAGCAGCGGGGGCTTTCATGGGGGTAACTATGAAAAACTGTTTTTT.

The rearrangement links TRBV5-1 to TRBJ2-2; possibly TRBD1 for D (6 bases). V lost 7 bases, J lost 1 base, and 14 bases lay in between. The CDR3 consists of 15 residues. CDR1 is SGHRS, CDR2 YFSETQ, per germline. CDR3 sequence reads: CASRPPGQNTGELFF. CDR3 nucleotide sequence: TGCGCCAGCCGTCCTCCGGGACAGAACACCGGGGAGCTGTTTTTT.

V and J are TRBV9 and TRBJ1-1, with D unclear. This CDR3 is built from 14 residues. CDR1 SGDLS and CDR2 YYNGEE come from the germline V gene. V was trimmed by 0 bases and J by 2 bases, leaving 8 bases between them. CDR3 sequence: CASSVVTANTEAFF. The DNA for the CDR3 is TGTGCCAGCAGCGTAGTCACAGCAAACACTGAAGCTTTCTTT.

The J gene is TRBJ2-1, the V gene TRBV15; TRBD2 agrees at 9 bases. The CDR3 has 16 amino acids. V was pared by 4 bases and J by 6 bases, with 10 bases of the junction left unmatched. The V gene's germline CDR1 is LNHNV and CDR2 YYDKDF (reference sequence). CDR3 sequence (DNA): TGTGCCACCAGCACTAGCGGGACCTGGAGGGGCAATGAGCAGTTCTTC. It yields the protein CATSTSGTWRGNEQFF. The complete variable domain, with remaining parts taken from reference TRBV15 and TRBJ2-1, reads DAMVIQNPRYQVTQFGKPVTLSCSQTLNHNVMYWYQQKSSQAPKLLFHYYDKDFNNEADTPDNFQSRRPNTSFCFLDIRSPGLGDTAMYLCATSTSGTWRGNEQFFGPGTRLTVL.

The V call is TRBV5-1, the J call TRBJ2-1, with TRBD1 identical over 7 bases. The CDR3 sequence is 14 residues long. CDR1 and CDR2 (germline): SGHRS, YFSETQ. V trimming: 3 bases; J trimming: 1 base; junction bases outside the gene matches: 1. CDR3: CASSSGQSYNEQFF. CDR3 sequence (DNA): TGCGCCAGCAGCTCGGGACAGTCCTACAATGAGCAGTTCTTC.

The rearrangement uses TRBV9 and TRBJ2-7; no clear D. CDR3 size: 14 residues. With 4 bases removed from V and 2 bases from J, the gap between germline ends came to 13 bases. Germline V gene lookup returns CDR1 SGDLS and CDR2 YYNGEE. This CDR3 is CASSSQNRAYEQYF. CDR3 nucleotide sequence: TGTGCCAGCAGCTCGCAAAATCGCGCCTACGAGCAGTACTTC. The whole variable domain, remainder taken from reference TRBV9 and TRBJ2-7, is DSGVTQTPKHLITATGQRVTLRCSPRSGDLSVYWYQQSLDQGLQFLIQYYNGEERAKGNILERFSAQQFPDLHSELNLSSLELGDSALYFCASSSQNRAYEQYFGPGTRLTVT.

The chain carries TRBV7-9 and TRBJ2-1; D remains unclear. This CDR3 is 14 amino acids long. The germline V gene has CDR1 SEHNR and CDR2 FQNEAQ (reference sequence). V dropped 4 bases and J dropped 6 bases, with 13 bases sitting between them. CDR3: CASSSLIRSNEQFF. The CDR3 DNA is TGTGCCAGCAGCTCCTTAATTCGCAGCAATGAGCAGTTCTTC. Combining the CDR3 with reference TRBV7-9 and TRBJ2-1 gives the whole variable domain DTGVSQNPRHKITKRGQNVTFRCDPISEHNRLYWYRQTLGQGPEFLTYFQNEAQLEKSRLLSDRFSAERPKGSFSTLEIQRTEQGDSAMYLCASSSLIRSNEQFFGPGTRLTVL.

Only one count was recorded for this clone. The chain combines TRBV5-4 with TRBJ2-7; D possibly corresponds to TRBD2 (6 bases). The ends were cut back, 0 bases at V and 5 bases at J, with 12 bases in the middle. Germline V lookup: CDR1 SGHNT, CDR2 YYREEE (reference sequence). This CDR3 has 14 residues. As DNA, the CDR3 is TGTGCCAGCAGCTTGGTGGTGGGAGGCGACGAGCAGTACTTC. This gives the protein CASSLVVGGDEQYF.

The chain has TRBV6-4 and TRBJ1-1, with 7 bases lining up with TRBD1. V shed 0 bases and J 10 bases; nucleotides not matched to a gene: 8. The germline V gene has CDR1 MRHNA and CDR2 SNTAGT. The CDR3 consists of 14 residues. The CDR3 DNA is TGTGCCAGCAGTGACTCTGGACAGGCCAGCCGAGCTTTCTTT. Amino acid sequence: CASSDSGQASRAFF.

This clone was picked up one time. The chain carries TRBV28 and TRBJ2-7, with no clear D. The CDR3 sequence is 14 residues long. The V and J ends lost 6 bases and 7 bases respectively, with 19 bases between them. Germline loops: CDR1 MDHEN, CDR2 SYDVKM. CDR3 coding DNA: TGTGCCAGCAGCCCCGAGCTTGCAGTCGGGGAGCAGTACTTC. Translation: CASSPELAVGEQYF. Together with reference TRBV28 and TRBJ2-7, the CDR3 gives the full variable domain: DVKVTQSSRYLVKRTGEKVFLECVQDMDHENMFWYRQDPGLGLRLIYFSYDVKMKEKGDIPEGYSVSREKKERFSLILESASTNQTSMYLCASSPELAVGEQYFGPGTRLTVT.

This rearrangement joins TRBV6-1 to TRBJ2-7; possibly TRBD1 or TRBD2 for D (5 bases each). V lost 2 bases to trimming and J lost 2 bases, with 16 bases between them. CDR3 size: 16 residues. Germline V gene lookup returns CDR1 MNHNS and CDR2 SASEGT. CDR3 sequence reads: CASSESPGRAPYEQYF. The DNA for the CDR3 is TGTGCCAGCAGTGAAAGTCCGGGACGGGCGCCCTACGAGCAGTACTTC.

The chain combines TRBV30 with TRBJ1-5; D not certain. This CDR3 region has 13 residues. V shed 1 base and J shed 7 bases, with 11 bases lying between them. Germline loops: CDR1 GTSNPN, CDR2 SVGIG (reference sequence). CDR3: CAWSERMGQPQHF. DNA of the CDR3: TGTGCCTGGAGTGAAAGGATGGGGCAGCCCCAGCATTTT.

This clone has only one observation. The V and J genes are TRBV30 and TRBJ1-3; unclear D gene. Germline V lookup: CDR1 GTSNPN, CDR2 SVGIG (reference sequence). The CDR3 spans 16 residues. The germline V and J ends were trimmed by 7 bases and 0 bases, with 19 bases remaining between them. The CDR3 DNA is TGTGCCTCCACCCTCATTAAGCTGAGCTCTGGAAACACCATATATTTT. Translation: CASTLIKLSSGNTIYF. Full variable domain (outside the CDR3, taken from reference TRBV30 and TRBJ1-3): SQTIHQWPATLVQPVGSPLSLECTVEGTSNPNLYWYRQAAGRGLQLLFYSVGIGQISSEVPQNLSASRPQDRQFILSSKKLLLSDSGFYLCASTLIKLSSGNTIYFGEGSWLTVV.

J is TRBJ2-7 and V is TRBV11-2, with 12 bases aligning to TRBD2. The V segment lost 0 bases and the J segment 2 bases; nucleotides outside the gene matches: 8. CDR1 and CDR2 (germline): SGHAT, FQNNGV. CDR3 length: 18 residues. The chain's CDR3 is CASSLDRGTSGHPYEQYF. The CDR3 nucleotides read TGTGCCAGCAGCTTAGATCGGGGGACTAGCGGGCACCCCTACGAGCAGTACTTC.

The chain couples TRBV23-1 to TRBJ2-7; 7 bases are shared with TRBD1. TRBV23-1 is an open reading frame whose function is uncertain. This CDR3 has 16 amino acids. V shed 2 bases, J shed 2 bases, and the junction held 9 bases outside the gene matches. DNA of the CDR3: TGCGCCAGCAGTCAAGATAGCCGGGACAGACCCTACGAGCAGTACTTC. Amino acids: CASSQDSRDRPYEQYF.

The chain is built from TRBV18 and TRBJ2-5; D is uncertain. The germline V and J ends were trimmed by 3 bases and 4 bases, with 6 bases remaining between them. The V gene's germline CDR1 is KGHSH and CDR2 LQKENI. The CDR3 covers 12 residues. This CDR3 reads CASSPNGETQYF. The CDR3 bases are TGTGCCAGCTCACCGAATGGAGAGACCCAGTACTTC.

This clone was seen just once. CDR3 in DNA: TGCGCCAGCAGCCCTCGGACAGGGGCGGTCAATGAGCAGTTCTTC. It translates to CASSPRTGAVNEQFF. The gene calls are TRBV5-1 and TRBJ2-1; 9 bases map to TRBD1. Germline lookup yields CDR1 SGHRS and CDR2 YFSETQ. V lost 4 bases to trimming and J lost 6 bases; unmatched junction nucleotides: 8. The CDR3 has 15 amino acids.

The chain has TRBV11-2 and TRBJ2-7, with TRBD1 identical over 9 bases. This CDR3 comprises 15 residues. Germline CDR1 SGHAT, CDR2 FQNNGV. V shed 6 bases, J shed 3 bases, and the junction held 9 bases outside the gene matches. CDR3 protein: CASSLNRGRNYEQYF. In DNA form, the CDR3 reads TGTGCCAGCAGTTTGAACAGGGGGCGTAACTACGAGCAGTACTTC.

This chain connects TRBV6-1 to TRBJ2-7; the D gene is possibly TRBD1 (6 bases). Germline V lookup: CDR1 MNHNS, CDR2 SASEGT. CDR3 length equals 12 residues. The ends were cut back, 6 bases at V and 0 bases at J, with 6 bases in the middle. For the CDR3, the DNA is TGTGCCAGCAGGGACAGCTCCTACGAGCAGTACTTC. Amino acid sequence: CASRDSSYEQYF.

V is TRBV7-8 and J is TRBJ1-5, with 7 bases that match TRBD1. With V trimmed by 1 base and J by 4 bases, 7 bases remained unmatched. There are 16 residues in the CDR3. Looked up from germline, CDR1 is SGHVS and CDR2 is FQNEAQ. CDR3 protein: CASSLEPGQRNQPQHF. In DNA, the CDR3 is TGTGCCAGCAGCTTAGAACCGGGACAGCGGAATCAGCCCCAGCATTTT.

The genes are TRBV4-1 and TRBJ1-2; weak D call: TRBD1 (6 bases). Germline V gene lookup returns CDR1 MGHRA and CDR2 YSYEKL. Trimming removed 2 bases at V and 3 bases at J, with 13 bases between. This CDR3 has 15 amino acids. The CDR3 bases are TGCGCCAGCAGCCAACTATTGGACAGCCACTATGGCTACACCTTC. This gives the protein CASSQLLDSHYGYTF.